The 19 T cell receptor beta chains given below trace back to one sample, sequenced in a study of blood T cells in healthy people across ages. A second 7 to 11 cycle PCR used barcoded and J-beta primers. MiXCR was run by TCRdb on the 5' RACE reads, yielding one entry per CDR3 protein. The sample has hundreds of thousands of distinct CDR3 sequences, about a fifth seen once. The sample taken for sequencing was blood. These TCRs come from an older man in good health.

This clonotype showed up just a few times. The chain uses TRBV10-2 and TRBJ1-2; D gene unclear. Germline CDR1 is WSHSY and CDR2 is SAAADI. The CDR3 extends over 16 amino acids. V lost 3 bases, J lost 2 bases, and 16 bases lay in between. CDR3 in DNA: TGCGCCAGCAGTGATTTTCAGAGGGATCGGAACTATGGCTACACCTTC. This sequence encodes CASSDFQRDRNYGYTF.

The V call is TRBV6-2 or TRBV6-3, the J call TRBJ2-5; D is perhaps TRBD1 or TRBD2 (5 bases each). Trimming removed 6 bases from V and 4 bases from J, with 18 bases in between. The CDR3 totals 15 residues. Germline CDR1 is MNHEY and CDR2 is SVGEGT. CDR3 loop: CASRTGQGVAETQYF. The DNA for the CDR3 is TGTGCCAGCAGGACGGGGCAGGGAGTTGCAGAGACCCAGTACTTC.

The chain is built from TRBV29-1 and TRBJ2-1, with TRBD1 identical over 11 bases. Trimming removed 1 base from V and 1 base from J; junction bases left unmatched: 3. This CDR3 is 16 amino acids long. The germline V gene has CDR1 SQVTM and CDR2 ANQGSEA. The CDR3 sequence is CSVEGGTGGSYNEQFF. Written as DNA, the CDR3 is TGCAGCGTTGAAGGAGGGACAGGGGGTTCCTACAATGAGCAGTTCTTC.

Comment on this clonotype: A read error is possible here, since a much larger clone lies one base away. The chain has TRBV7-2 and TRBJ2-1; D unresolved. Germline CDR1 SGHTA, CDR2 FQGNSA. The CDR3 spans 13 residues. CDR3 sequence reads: CASSLLSCNEQFF. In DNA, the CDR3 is TGTGCCAGCAGCTTACTCTCCTGCAATGAGCAGTTCTTC.

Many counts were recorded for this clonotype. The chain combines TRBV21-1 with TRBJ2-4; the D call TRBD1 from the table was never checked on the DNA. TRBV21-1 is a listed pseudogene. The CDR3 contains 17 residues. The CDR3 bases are TGTGCCAGCAGCAAGGCCTACAGGGTTTTGGCCAAAAACATTCAGTACTTC. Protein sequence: CASSKAYRVLAKNIQYF.

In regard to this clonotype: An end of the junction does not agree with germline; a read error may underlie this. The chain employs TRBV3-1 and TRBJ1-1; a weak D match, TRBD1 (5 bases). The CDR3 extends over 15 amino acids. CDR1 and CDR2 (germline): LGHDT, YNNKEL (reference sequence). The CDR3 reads CANSHDRGFPTEAFF. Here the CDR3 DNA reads TGTGCCAACAGCCACGACAGAGGTTTCCCCACTGAAGCTTTCTTT.

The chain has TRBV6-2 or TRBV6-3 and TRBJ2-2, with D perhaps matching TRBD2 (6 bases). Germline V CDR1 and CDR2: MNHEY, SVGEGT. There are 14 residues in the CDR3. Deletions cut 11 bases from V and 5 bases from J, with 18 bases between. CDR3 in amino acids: CACSRTSGTGELFF. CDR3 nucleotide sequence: TGTGCCTGCTCTCGGACAAGCGGGACCGGGGAGCTGTTTTTT.

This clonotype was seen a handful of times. Here the CDR3 reads CASSEFAFTEAFF. The CDR3 nucleotides are TGCGCCAGCAGTGAGTTTGCTTTCACTGAAGCTTTCTTT. The V gene is TRBV10-2, the J gene TRBJ1-1; unclear D gene. Germline-derived CDR1 and CDR2 are WSHSY and SAAADI. V lost 1 base to trimming and J lost 4 bases, with 7 bases between them. The CDR3 covers 13 residues.

The CDR3 spells CASSDRTGEQFF. Here the CDR3 DNA reads TGTGCCAGCAGCGACCGGACAGGCGAGCAGTTCTTC. The V gene is TRBV7-2, the J gene TRBJ2-5, with 7 bases lining up with TRBD1. TRBJ2-1 matches the DNA end more closely, so the J call is doubtful. Germline CDR1 and CDR2: SGHTA and FQGNSA. The CDR3 sequence is 12 residues long.

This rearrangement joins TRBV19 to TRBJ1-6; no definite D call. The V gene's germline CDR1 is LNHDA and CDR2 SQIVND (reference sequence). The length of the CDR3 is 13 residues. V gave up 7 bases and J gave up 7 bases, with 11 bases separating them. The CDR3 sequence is CASTGVRNSPLHF. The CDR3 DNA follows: TGTGCCAGTACAGGCGTCCGGAATTCACCCCTCCACTTT.

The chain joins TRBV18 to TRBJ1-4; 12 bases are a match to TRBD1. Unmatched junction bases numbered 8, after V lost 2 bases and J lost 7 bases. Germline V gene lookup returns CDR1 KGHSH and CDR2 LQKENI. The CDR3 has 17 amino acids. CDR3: CASSPAGTGGVGEKLFF. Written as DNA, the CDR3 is TGTGCCAGCTCACCAGCCGGGACAGGGGGCGTCGGTGAAAAACTGTTTTTT.

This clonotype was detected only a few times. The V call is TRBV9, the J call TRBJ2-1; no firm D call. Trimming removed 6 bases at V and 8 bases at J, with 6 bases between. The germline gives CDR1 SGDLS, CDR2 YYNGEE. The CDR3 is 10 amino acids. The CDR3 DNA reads TGTGCCAGCACCCTCGATGAGCAGTTCTTC. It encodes CASTLDEQFF. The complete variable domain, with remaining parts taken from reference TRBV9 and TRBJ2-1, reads DSGVTQTPKHLITATGQRVTLRCSPRSGDLSVYWYQQSLDQGLQFLIQYYNGEERAKGNILERFSAQQFPDLHSELNLSSLELGDSALYFCASTLDEQFFGPGTRLTVL.

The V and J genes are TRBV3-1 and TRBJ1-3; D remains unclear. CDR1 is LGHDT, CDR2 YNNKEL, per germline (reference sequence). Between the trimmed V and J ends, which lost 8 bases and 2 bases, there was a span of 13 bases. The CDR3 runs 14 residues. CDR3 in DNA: TGTGCCAGCGCAAAAGGGTGGACTGGAAACACCATATATTTT. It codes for CASAKGWTGNTIYF.

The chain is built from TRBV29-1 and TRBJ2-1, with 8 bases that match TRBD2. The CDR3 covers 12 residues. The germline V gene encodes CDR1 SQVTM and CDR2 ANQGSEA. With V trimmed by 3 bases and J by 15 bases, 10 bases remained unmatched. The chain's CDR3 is CSVDPGGGTRFF. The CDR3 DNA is TGCAGCGTTGATCCCGGGGGGGGGACTAGGTTCTTC.

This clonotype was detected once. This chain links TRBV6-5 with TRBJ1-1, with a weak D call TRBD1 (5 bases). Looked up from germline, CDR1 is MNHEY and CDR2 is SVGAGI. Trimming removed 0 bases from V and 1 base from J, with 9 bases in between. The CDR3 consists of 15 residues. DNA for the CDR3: TGTGCCAGCAGTTACTCGATAGGGGAGAACACTGAAGCTTTCTTT. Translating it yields CASSYSIGENTEAFF.

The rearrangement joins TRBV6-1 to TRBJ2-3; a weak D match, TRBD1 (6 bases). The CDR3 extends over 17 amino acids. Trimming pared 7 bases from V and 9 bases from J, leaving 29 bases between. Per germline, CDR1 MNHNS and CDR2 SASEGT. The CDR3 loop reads CASTKPGHNSPGTTQYF. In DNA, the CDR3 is TGTGCCAGCACTAAACCGGGACATAATTCCCCAGGCACCACGCAGTATTTT.

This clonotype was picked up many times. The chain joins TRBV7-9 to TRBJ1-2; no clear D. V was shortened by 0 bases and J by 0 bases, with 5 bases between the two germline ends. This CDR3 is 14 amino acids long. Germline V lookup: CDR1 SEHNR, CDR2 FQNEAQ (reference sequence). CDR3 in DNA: TGTGCCAGCAGCTTAGCAGGGTCTAACTATGGCTACACCTTC. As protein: CASSLAGSNYGYTF.

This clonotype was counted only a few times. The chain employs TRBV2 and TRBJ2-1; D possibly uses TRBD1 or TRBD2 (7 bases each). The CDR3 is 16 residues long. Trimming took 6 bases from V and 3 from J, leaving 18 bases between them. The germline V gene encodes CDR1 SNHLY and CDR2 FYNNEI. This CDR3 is CASSPQGLADYNEQFF. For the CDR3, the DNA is TGTGCCAGCAGCCCACAGGGGCTAGCGGACTACAATGAGCAGTTCTTC.

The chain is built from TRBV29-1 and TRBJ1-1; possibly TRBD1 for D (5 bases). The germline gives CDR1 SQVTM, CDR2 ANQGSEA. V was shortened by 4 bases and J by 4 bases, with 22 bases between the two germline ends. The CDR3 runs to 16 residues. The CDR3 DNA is TGCAGCGTTGTTGAGCAGAAGCAGGGTCCGGGCACTGAAGCTTTCTTT. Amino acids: CSVVEQKQGPGTEAFF. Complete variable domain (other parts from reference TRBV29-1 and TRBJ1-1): SAVISQKPSRDICQRGTSLTIQCQVDSQVTMMFWYRQQPGQSLTLIATANQGSEATYESGFVIDKFPISRPNLTFSTLTVSNMSPEDSSIYLCSVVEQKQGPGTEAFFGQGTRLTVV.